This T cell receptor beta chain appears in the sequencing data of a study of blood T cell repertoires in COVID-19. Study-level information: Italy, Spain and the United States were the sources of the convalescent and acute COVID-19 samples.

Germline loops: CDR1 SQVTM, CDR2 ANQGSEA. V was clipped by 3 bases and J by 1 base, with 7 bases between them. This CDR3 contains 12 residues. Only in-frame clones appear in the TCRdb table, and some are missing; sequencing was by immunoSEQ multiplex PCR. Among 200,000 to 250,000 clones listed, 88% were seen once. Cohort allocation depended upon clinical history that participants reported. This sequence originates from a woman in her 30s who had been exposed to COVID-19. The V gene is TRBV29-1, the J gene TRBJ2-7, with D possibly matching TRBD1 (5 bases). Specimen: PBMCs or T cells enriched from blood (not recorded which). The CDR3 reads CSVEGQSYEQYF. The DNA of the CDR3 is TGCAGCGTTGAGGGGCAGTCCTACGAGCAGTACTTC.